Listed below are T cell receptor beta chains from one sample, sequenced in a study of technical replicates of blood from four donors. TCRdb keeps only in-frame clones here, not all; method: immunoSEQ multiplex PCR. The table has 55,000 to 80,000 clones, nearly 98% seen once. Sequenced input: T cells isolated from PBMCs. The source is a human donor in good health. Each CDR3 is given with its conserved first and last residue. A D gene is named only where the DNA matches it firmly. For some rows the clone size is stated as once, few or many, or as a class when expanded; others skip it.

d_call | j_call | clone_size | v_call | cdr3_aa | cdr3_nt
TRBD1 | TRBJ1-4 | . | TRBV10-2 | CASSTGATNEKLFF | TGCGCCAGCAGTACAGGGGCAACTAATGAAAAACTGTTTTTT
. | TRBJ2-7 | . | TRBV6-6 | CASRGGTSYEQYF | TGTGCCAGCCGTGGCGGGACCTCCTACGAGCAGTACTTC
TRBD2 | TRBJ2-1 | . | TRBV6-5 | CASTAPSSGDNEQFF | TGTGCCAGCACCGCTCCATCTAGCGGGGACAATGAGCAGTTCTTC
TRBD1 | TRBJ1-2 | . | TRBV5-1 | CASSLDNRGYGYTF | TGCGCCAGCAGCTTGGATAACAGGGGGTATGGCTACACCTTC
. | TRBJ1-1 | . | TRBV29-1 | CSGRGTTNTEAFF | TGCAGCGGGCGGGGGACAACGAACACTGAAGCTTTCTTT
TRBD2 | TRBJ2-5 | once | TRBV6-1 | CASNKIAGGGETQYF | TGTGCCAGCAACAAGATAGCGGGGGGGGGAGAGACCCAGTACTTC
. | TRBJ2-1 | . | TRBV5-1 | CASRSLEQGLPQFF | TGCGCCAGCAGATCACTGGAACAGGGATTACCGCAGTTCTTC
. | TRBJ2-7 | . | TRBV21-1 | CASSSGTGEVTDYEQYF | TGTGCCAGCAGCAGCGGGACAGGGGAGGTAACGGACTACGAGCAGTACTTC
. | TRBJ2-3 | . | TRBV10-3 | CAITRGSQDTQYF | TGTGCCATCACTAGGGGGTCACAAGATACGCAGTATTTT
TRBD1 | TRBJ2-1 | . | TRBV7-9 | CASSSETGACEQFF | TGTGCCAGCAGCTCTGAGACAGGGGCTTGCGAGCAGTTCTTC
. | TRBJ2-1 | . | TRBV29-1 | CSVEFGQYNEQFF | TGCAGCGTTGAATTTGGACAGTACAATGAGCAGTTCTTC
. | TRBJ2-7 | . | TRBV15 | CATSRVEAGSYEQYF | TGTGCCACCAGCAGAGTGGAGGCCGGGTCCTACGAGCAGTACTTC
TRBD1 | TRBJ2-2 | . | TRBV2 | CASSGALRQGDGELFF | TGTGCCAGCAGTGGGGCCCTCCGGCAGGGGGACGGGGAGCTGTTTTTT
. | TRBJ2-7 | . | TRBV27 | CASSLAASYEQYF | TGTGCCAGCAGTTTAGCGGCTAGCTACGAGCAGTACTTC